This T cell receptor (beta chain) was recovered during a study of T-cell reconstitution after alpha-beta-depleted transplantation in children. Study observations and caveats: T-cell counts and diversity were attributed mostly to newly produced T cells one year after transplant.

The J segment lost 3 bases and the V segment lost 4 bases, leaving 7 bases of the junction unmatched. Germline assignment: CDR1 SGHRS and CDR2 YFSETQ. The length of the CDR3 is 14 residues. This clonotype was detected a few times. Its target is unknown. A library of TCRbeta sequences, prepared with unique molecular identifiers, was generated. TCRdb passed the PCR reads through MiXCR, listing each CDR3 protein once. The repertoire holds some 200,000 distinct CDR3 sequences, with 8.4% as singletons. This chain joins TRBV5-1 and TRBJ2-7; 7 bases line up with TRBD1. The clonotype was recovered from a male patient between 2 and 10 years old who had a stem cell transplant for acute myeloid leukemia, so the T cells may come from the graft donor. Source: PBMCs, mostly from graft donor cells, taken 360 days after TCRalphabeta/CD19-depleted stem cell transplant. This chain's CDR3 is CASSPDNRGYEQYF. Here the CDR3 DNA reads TGCGCCAGCAGCCCGGACAACAGGGGCTACGAGCAGTACTTC.